These 23 T cell receptor beta chains were all obtained from the same sample, sequenced in a study of blood T cell repertoires in COVID-19. Produced via immunoSEQ multiplex PCR; TCRdb's table is partial and in-frame only. This table holds more than 300,000 clones, 90% to 95% found once. Sequenced: PBMCs or T cells enriched from blood (not recorded which). The receptors derive from a woman aged 25 to 45 who had been exposed to COVID-19.

This clone came up once. The chain recombines TRBV5-4 with TRBJ2-3; 9 bases map to TRBD2. Unmatched junction bases numbered 5, after V lost 0 bases and J lost 0 bases. In germline, CDR1 is SGHNT, CDR2 YYREEE (reference sequence). The CDR3 has 17 amino acids. The CDR3 loop is CASSLVSGGTSTDTQYF. The CDR3 DNA is TGTGCCAGCAGCTTGGTTAGCGGGGGAACTAGCACAGATACGCAGTATTTT. The whole variable domain, remainder taken from reference TRBV5-4 and TRBJ2-3, is ETGVTQSPTHLIKTRGQQVTLRCSSQSGHNTVSWYQQALGQGPQFIFQYYREEENGRGNFPPRFSGLQFPNYSSELNVNALELDDSALYLCASSLVSGGTSTDTQYFGPGTRLTVL.

The chain employs TRBV7-8 and TRBJ2-4; possibly TRBD1 for D (6 bases). The V end was cut by 2 bases, the J end by 6 bases, with 17 bases between. The CDR3 runs 16 residues. In germline, CDR1 is SGHVS, CDR2 FQNEAQ. The CDR3 reads CASSLFSRGQTNIQYF. The CDR3, as DNA: TGTGCCAGCAGCTTATTCAGTAGGGGACAAACAAACATTCAGTACTTC.

This chain joins TRBV4-1 and TRBJ1-4; no clear D. V lost 1 base and J lost 5, with 14 bases in between. The CDR3 is 16 residues long. The germline V gene encodes CDR1 MGHRA and CDR2 YSYEKL. CDR3 DNA sequence: TGCGCCAGCAGCCAAGCTACGGTCAAACCCAATGAAAAACTGTTTTTT. Its translation is CASSQATVKPNEKLFF.

The chain uses TRBV29-1 and TRBJ1-1, with TRBD1 matching 7 bases. Trimming at V came to 0 bases and at J to 0 bases, leaving 1 base not matched to a gene. Germline V gene sequence: CDR1 SQVTM, CDR2 ANQGSEA. CDR3 length: 14 amino acids. In DNA form, the CDR3 reads TGCAGCGTTGAAGAAGGGGGCCTGAACACTGAAGCTTTCTTT. Its translation: CSVEEGGLNTEAFF.

This chain connects TRBV29-1 to TRBJ2-5; D may be TRBD2 (7 bases). V lost 6 bases, J lost 4 bases, and 15 bases lay in between. CDR3 length equals 13 residues. The V gene's germline CDR1 is SQVTM and CDR2 ANQGSEA. CDR3 DNA sequence: TGCAGCGTCTTAAGGGGGGGCCGAGAGACCCAGTACTTC. Its protein is CSVLRGGRETQYF.

J is TRBJ2-5 and V is TRBV6-1; TRBD2 aligns across 7 bases. From germline, CDR1 is MNHNS and CDR2 SASEGT. This CDR3 is built from 12 residues. V was pared by 0 bases and J by 11 bases, with 3 bases of the junction left unmatched. The CDR3 protein is CASSEAGGGQYF. CDR3 DNA sequence: TGTGCCAGCAGTGAAGCGGGGGGAGGGCAGTACTTC.

The chain is built from TRBV2 and TRBJ2-7, with D possibly TRBD2 on 6 matching bases. This CDR3 is 14 amino acids long. V was pared by 3 bases and J by 1 base, with 10 bases between. Per germline, CDR1 SNHLY and CDR2 FYNNEI. DNA for the CDR3: TGTGCCAGCAGTGAGGGAGGCAAGTCCTACGAGCAGTACTTC. Residues: CASSEGGKSYEQYF.

This chain uses TRBV29-1 with TRBJ1-2; D might be TRBD1 (5 bases). The germline CDR1 and CDR2 sequences are SQVTM and ANQGSEA. This CDR3 spans 14 amino acids. Trimming shortened V by 3 bases and J by 6 bases, and 17 bases separated the two germline ends. CDR3 sequence: CSVDQRTGGDGYTF. As DNA, the CDR3 is TGCAGCGTTGATCAAAGGACGGGAGGGGATGGCTACACCTTC. The variable domain in full, completed from reference TRBV29-1 and TRBJ1-2, reads SAVISQKPSRDICQRGTSLTIQCQVDSQVTMMFWYRQQPGQSLTLIATANQGSEATYESGFVIDKFPISRPNLTFSTLTVSNMSPEDSSIYLCSVDQRTGGDGYTFGSGTRLTVV.

The rearrangement joins TRBV13 to TRBJ2-3; TRBD2 matches at 13 bases. The CDR3 runs to 18 residues. Germline V CDR1 and CDR2: PRHDT, FYEKMQ (reference sequence). V shed 4 bases and J 0 bases; nucleotides not matched to a gene: 7. The CDR3 here is CASSYGLAGAFSTDTQYF. The DNA for the CDR3 is TGTGCCAGCAGCTACGGACTAGCGGGGGCCTTCAGCACAGATACGCAGTATTTT.

In its sample, this clone was seen once. J is TRBJ2-1 and V is TRBV5-1; 8 nucleotides line up with TRBD1. CDR3 length equals 15 residues. Germline V CDR1 and CDR2: SGHRS, YFSETQ. After removal of 3 bases from V and 7 bases from J, the junction contained 9 bases not matched to a gene. The CDR3 protein is CASSSPDRGGNEQFF. The CDR3 DNA is TGCGCCAGCAGCTCGCCAGACAGGGGTGGGAATGAGCAGTTCTTC.

The chain is built from TRBV30 and TRBJ1-2, with TRBD1 matching over 7 bases. Trimming cost V 2 bases and J 1 base; bases outside gene matches: 4. The CDR3 has 14 residues. Germline CDR1 and CDR2: GTSNPN and SVGIG (reference sequence). The CDR3 here is CAWSRGGGNYGYTF. In DNA form, the CDR3 reads TGTGCCTGGAGTCGAGGGGGCGGTAACTATGGCTACACCTTC.

The V call is TRBV7-9, the J call TRBJ1-3, with TRBD1 identical over 8 bases. After removal of 7 bases from V and 0 bases from J, the junction contained 17 bases not matched to a gene. Germline assignment: CDR1 SEHNR and CDR2 FQNEAQ (reference sequence). The CDR3 is made up of 19 amino acids. The CDR3 sequence is CASTLGLFTGGPSGNTIYF. CDR3 in DNA: TGTGCCAGCACCCTAGGCCTTTTCACAGGGGGGCCCTCTGGAAACACCATATATTTT.

The chain recombines TRBV3-1 (or the pseudogene TRBV3-2) with TRBJ1-5; 11 nucleotides agree with TRBD1. With V trimmed by 3 bases and J by 5 bases, 3 bases remained unmatched. Germline loops: CDR1 LGHDT, CDR2 YNNKEL (reference sequence). CDR3 size: 15 residues. In nucleotides, the CDR3 is TGTGCCAGCAGCCAGGGACAGGGGGACTATCAGCCCCAGCATTTT. This translates into CASSQGQGDYQPQHF.

The chain joins TRBV7-9 to TRBJ1-4, with D possibly TRBD1 on 6 matching bases. The V gene's germline CDR1 is SEHNR and CDR2 FQNEAQ (reference sequence). The CDR3 totals 15 residues. Trimming stripped 3 bases from V and 2 bases from J, with 10 bases between. The CDR3 region is CASSFPGDTNEKLFF. As DNA, the CDR3 is TGTGCCAGCAGCTTTCCAGGGGACACTAATGAAAAACTGTTTTTT.

This clone was seen only a few times. V and J are TRBV4-2 and TRBJ2-7; the match to TRBD1 covers 8 bases. The CDR3 contains 15 residues. Unmatched junction bases numbered 13, after V lost 8 bases and J lost 4 bases. From germline, CDR1 is LGHNA and CDR2 YNFKEQ. CDR3 nucleotide sequence: TGTGCCAGCGGCGGAGCAGGACAGGGAGTTTACGAGCAGTACTTC. Protein product: CASGGAGQGVYEQYF.

In this sample, this clone turned up once. This rearrangement joins TRBV19 to TRBJ1-1, with D unclear. Germline V gives CDR1 LNHDA, CDR2 SQIVND (reference sequence). Trimming took off 0 bases at V and 1 base at J, with 9 bases between the two ends. CDR3 length: 15 amino acids. Here the CDR3 reads CASSIETFKNTEAFF. CDR3 coding DNA: TGTGCCAGTAGTATAGAAACATTTAAGAACACTGAAGCTTTCTTT.

The rearrangement joins TRBV4-2 to TRBJ2-7, with D possibly matching TRBD2 (5 bases). The germline V and J ends were trimmed by 0 bases and 3 bases, with 15 bases remaining between them. This CDR3 contains 16 residues. Germline CDR1 reads LGHNA; CDR2 reads YNFKEQ. CDR3 loop: CASSQDNRGPYYEQYF. In nucleotides, the CDR3 is TGTGCCAGCAGCCAAGATAACAGAGGGCCATACTACGAGCAGTACTTC.

The gene calls are TRBV6-5 and TRBJ1-2; tentative D call: TRBD1 (5 bases). V was cut by 6 bases and J by 7 bases, with 18 bases left in between. The CDR3 runs to 14 residues. From germline, CDR1 is MNHEY and CDR2 SVGAGI. The CDR3 sequence is CASRGVPGFGGYTF. CDR3 in DNA: TGTGCCAGCAGAGGGGTACCGGGTTTCGGTGGCTACACCTTC.

The chain has TRBV13 and TRBJ1-2; a weak D match, TRBD1 (5 bases). The CDR3 has 14 residues. Trimming removed 5 bases from V and 3 bases from J, with 13 bases in between. Germline V lookup: CDR1 PRHDT, CDR2 FYEKMQ (reference sequence). CDR3 protein: CASSLGLSHYGYTF. The CDR3 nucleotides read TGTGCCAGCAGCCTGGGACTTTCCCACTATGGCTACACCTTC.

The chain has TRBV24-1 and TRBJ1-2; the D is unclear. This CDR3 region has 14 residues. V was trimmed by 4 bases and J by 8 bases, leaving 16 bases between them. Germline V gene sequence: CDR1 KGHDR, CDR2 SFDVKD. For the CDR3, the DNA is TGTGCCACCAGTGACCTCTCGCGAGCGGGGGGCTACACCTTC. It is translated as CATSDLSRAGGYTF.

The rearrangement joins TRBV7-2 to TRBJ2-2, with 13 nucleotides matching TRBD2. The junction had 3 bases not matched to a gene; V was cut back by 5 bases and J by 3 bases. This CDR3 is built from 16 residues. Germline V CDR1 and CDR2: SGHTA, FQGNSA. In DNA, the CDR3 is TGTGCCAGCAGCAAGACTAGCGGGGGGCACACCGGGGAGCTGTTTTTT. Amino acids: CASSKTSGGHTGELFF.

The chain carries TRBV6-5 and TRBJ1-5, with D maybe TRBD1 (6 bases). CDR1 MNHEY and CDR2 SVGAGI come from the germline V gene. V lost 0 bases, J lost 4 bases, and 10 bases lay in between. The length of the CDR3 is 15 residues. CDR3 sequence: CASSYSGGLNQPQHF. In nucleotides, the CDR3 is TGTGCCAGCAGTTACTCAGGGGGTCTGAATCAGCCCCAGCATTTT.

CDR3 sequence: CASNCWSNQPQHF. The CDR3 coding sequence is TGTGCCAGCAACTGTTGGAGCAATCAGCCCCAGCATTTT. The V and J genes are TRBV6-4 and TRBJ1-5; D not resolved. This CDR3 has 13 residues. Germline V gene data show CDR1 as MRHNA and CDR2 as SNTAGT. The V end was cut by 7 bases, the J end by 1 base, with 8 bases between.